Listed below are T cell receptor beta chains from one sample, sequenced in a study of blood T cell repertoires in COVID-19. Produced via immunoSEQ multiplex PCR; TCRdb's table is partial and in-frame only. The sample has about 190,000 clones, approximately 86% seen once. Sequenced input: peripheral blood. These receptors all stem from a young woman with active or convalescent COVID-19. Each CDR3 is given without its conserved first and last residue.

j_gene: TRBJ1-1; v_gene: TRBV28; CDR3aa: ASRRNRVNTEAF
j_gene: TRBJ2-4; v_gene: TRBV15; CDR3aa: ATSSWGQSNIQY
j_gene: TRBJ2-7; v_gene: TRBV30; CDR3aa: AWSPGTSGLEQY
j_gene: TRBJ1-3; v_gene: TRBV4-2; CDR3aa: ASSQLQGAGNTIY
j_gene: TRBJ2-1; v_gene: TRBV6-6; CDR3aa: AGGLAPYNEQF
j_gene: TRBJ2-6; v_gene: TRBV5-6; CDR3aa: ASSPRDRALGANVLT
j_gene: TRBJ2-1; v_gene: TRBV3-1/TRBV3-2; CDR3aa: ASSRRRLAGVNEQF
j_gene: TRBJ1-5; v_gene: TRBV1; CDR3aa: TSSRGDRGPHQPQH
j_gene: TRBJ1-4; v_gene: TRBV19; CDR3aa: ASRDPRGSANEKLF
j_gene: TRBJ1-3; v_gene: TRBV19; CDR3aa: ASASGSGNTIY
j_gene: TRBJ2-7; v_gene: TRBV4-2; CDR3aa: ASSQSSGTYEQY
j_gene: TRBJ1-2; v_gene: TRBV10-3; CDR3aa: AISEGTGGNYGYT
j_gene: TRBJ1-2; v_gene: TRBV12-3/TRBV12-4; CDR3aa: ASSFHNYGYT
j_gene: TRBJ2-3; v_gene: TRBV5-8; CDR3aa: ASRREQGASDTQY
j_gene: TRBJ2-7; v_gene: TRBV2; CDR3aa: ASMRAGGRYEQY
j_gene: TRBJ1-3; v_gene: TRBV29-1; CDR3aa: SVARSGNTIY
j_gene: TRBJ2-7; v_gene: TRBV9; CDR3aa: ASSVVVDGAEQY
j_gene: TRBJ1-6; v_gene: TRBV12-3/TRBV12-4; CDR3aa: ASSGTVGSPLH
j_gene: TRBJ2-1; v_gene: TRBV7-9; CDR3aa: ASSPRDSNEQF
j_gene: TRBJ2-3; v_gene: TRBV9; CDR3aa: ASSAAEFSTDTQY
j_gene: TRBJ2-1; v_gene: TRBV5-8; CDR3aa: ASSLGLAGGLGDEQF
j_gene: TRBJ2-7; v_gene: TRBV7-2; CDR3aa: ASSLQREMGEQY
j_gene: TRBJ1-2; v_gene: TRBV13; CDR3aa: ASSLGGGYGYT
j_gene: TRBJ1-3; v_gene: TRBV11-3; CDR3aa: ASSLDLRRGTGNTIY
j_gene: TRBJ2-7; v_gene: TRBV3-1/TRBV3-2; CDR3aa: ASSQGGISSYEQY
j_gene: TRBJ1-5; v_gene: TRBV5-6; CDR3aa: ASSLSPGPQH
j_gene: TRBJ1-3; v_gene: TRBV29-1; CDR3aa: SVDSGISGNTIY
j_gene: TRBJ2-6; v_gene: TRBV2; CDR3aa: ASSAGVLGANVLT
j_gene: TRBJ1-1; v_gene: TRBV12-5; CDR3aa: ASGYYPGDTEAF
j_gene: TRBJ1-2; v_gene: TRBV10-2; CDR3aa: ASRPDRGGGYT
j_gene: TRBJ1-5; v_gene: TRBV7-9; CDR3aa: ASSSGTLNQPQH
j_gene: TRBJ2-7; v_gene: TRBV7-6; CDR3aa: ASSLSPRTSGRWYEQY
j_gene: TRBJ2-7; v_gene: TRBV10-3; CDR3aa: AISDLYEQY
j_gene: TRBJ1-6; v_gene: TRBV6-5; CDR3aa: ASRQGYSYNSPLH
j_gene: TRBJ2-7; v_gene: TRBV28; CDR3aa: ASTTSGSRYEQY
j_gene: TRBJ2-7; v_gene: TRBV19; CDR3aa: ASSIGRGGYEQY
j_gene: TRBJ1-5; v_gene: TRBV30; CDR3aa: AWATGTGGNQPQH
j_gene: TRBJ1-5; v_gene: TRBV18; CDR3aa: ASSPQHEQPQH
j_gene: TRBJ1-1; v_gene: TRBV28; CDR3aa: ASSSPRTARNTEAF
j_gene: TRBJ2-2; v_gene: TRBV24-1; CDR3aa: ATSDAGSANTGELF
j_gene: TRBJ1-1; v_gene: TRBV15; CDR3aa: ATSRDTGVAF
j_gene: TRBJ1-4; v_gene: TRBV7-9; CDR3aa: ASSLTLSNEKLF
j_gene: TRBJ2-2; v_gene: TRBV2; CDR3aa: ASSEVVGTGKTGELF
j_gene: TRBJ1-1; v_gene: TRBV7-9; CDR3aa: ASSLTRDSNTEAF
j_gene: TRBJ1-1; v_gene: TRBV5-4; CDR3aa: ASSFNRAPEAF
j_gene: TRBJ2-2; v_gene: TRBV9; CDR3aa: ASSVGRGGNTGELF
j_gene: TRBJ2-3; v_gene: TRBV5-1; CDR3aa: ASSSVTGPSTDTQY